These T cell receptor beta chains were read from a single sample in a study of CD8+CD57+ T cells in acquired aplastic anemia. TCRdb ran MiXCR on the reads and lists one entry per CDR3 protein. The table shows a few hundred thousand distinct CDR3 sequences, with around 60% occurring only once. Sequenced: sorted CD4+, CD8+, or CD8+CD57+ T cells (not recorded which) from PBMCs. The receptors come from a human donor with severe aplastic anemia or a healthy control (not recorded which). The CDR3 runs from the conserved cysteine through the conserved F or W. A D gene is named only where the DNA matches it firmly. Clone size is shown for a subset of rows, as once, few, many or a class of expanded clone.

clone size: NA
J gene: TRBJ2-1
D gene: NA
V gene: TRBV19
CDR3 protein: CASSDRSNYNEQFF
CDR3 DNA: TGTGCCAGTAGCGACAGGAGTAACTACAATGAGCAGTTCTTC

clone size: NA
J gene: TRBJ1-2
D gene: TRBD1
V gene: TRBV29-1
CDR3 protein: CSVAGQGAAYGYTF
CDR3 DNA: TGCAGCGTTGCGGGGCAGGGGGCGGCCTATGGCTACACCTTC

clone size: many
J gene: TRBJ2-7
D gene: TRBD1
V gene: TRBV6-1
CDR3 protein: CASPGTGVRTYEQYF
CDR3 DNA: TGTGCCAGTCCGGGAACAGGGGTCAGGACCTACGAGCAGTACTTC

clone size: NA
J gene: TRBJ1-5
D gene: TRBD1
V gene: TRBV19
CDR3 protein: CDSSIERQGCGLRHQHF
CDR3 DNA: TGTGACAGTAGTATAGAACGACAGGGGTGTGGGTTGAGACACCAGCATTTT

clone size: many
J gene: TRBJ2-1
D gene: TRBD1
V gene: TRBV5-6
CDR3 protein: CASSRNLQGSSYNEQFF
CDR3 DNA: TGTGCCAGCAGCCGAAACTTACAGGGGAGCTCCTACAATGAGCAGTTCTTC

clone size: NA
J gene: TRBJ1-2
D gene: TRBD1
V gene: TRBV5-8
CDR3 protein: CASSLVQGQGGYTF
CDR3 DNA: TGTGCCAGCAGCTTGGTACAGGGGCAGGGTGGCTACACCTTC

clone size: NA
J gene: TRBJ2-1
D gene: TRBD2
V gene: TRBV19
CDR3 protein: CATRLAGGYNEQFF
CDR3 DNA: TGTGCCACCAGACTAGCGGGGGGTTACAATGAGCAGTTCTTC

clone size: NA
J gene: TRBJ2-3
D gene: TRBD2
V gene: TRBV7-2
CDR3 protein: CASSQAGVPDTQYF
CDR3 DNA: TGTGCCAGCAGCCAAGCGGGAGTCCCAGATACGCAGTATTTT

clone size: many
J gene: TRBJ2-5
D gene: TRBD1
V gene: TRBV5-1
CDR3 protein: CASSGATGGQETQYF
CDR3 DNA: TGCGCCAGCAGTGGGGCGACAGGGGGGCAGGAGACCCAGTACTTC

clone size: NA
J gene: TRBJ2-5
D gene: TRBD2
V gene: TRBV7-9
CDR3 protein: CASGTSGGRGETQYF
CDR3 DNA: TGTGCCAGCGGAACTAGCGGGGGGCGAGGAGAGACCCAGTACTTC

clone size: NA
J gene: TRBJ2-7
D gene: TRBD1
V gene: TRBV19
CDR3 protein: CASSTAGGGFEQYF
CDR3 DNA: TGTGCCAGTAGTACCGCAGGGGGCGGGTTCGAGCAGTACTTC

clone size: few
J gene: TRBJ1-6
D gene: TRBD1
V gene: TRBV2
CDR3 protein: CASRAGTVTNSPLHF
CDR3 DNA: TGTGCCAGCAGGGCCGGGACAGTTACTAATTCACCCCTCCACTTT

clone size: NA
J gene: TRBJ2-3
D gene: NA
V gene: TRBV24-1
CDR3 protein: CASNLGRHTDTQYF
CDR3 DNA: TGTGCCAGTAATCTGGGCAGACACACAGATACGCAGTATTTT

clone size: NA
J gene: TRBJ2-3
D gene: NA
V gene: TRBV15
CDR3 protein: CATREGGGADTQYF
CDR3 DNA: TGTGCCACCAGGGAGGGGGGTGGGGCAGATACGCAGTATTTT

clone size: NA
J gene: TRBJ2-3
D gene: NA
V gene: TRBV2
CDR3 protein: CASAREVTDTQYF
CDR3 DNA: TGTGCCAGCGCTAGGGAAGTCACAGATACGCAGTATTTT

clone size: many
J gene: TRBJ2-2
D gene: TRBD2
V gene: TRBV7-2
CDR3 protein: CASSFLLAGVSGELFF
CDR3 DNA: TGTGCCAGCAGCTTCTTACTAGCGGGGGTCTCCGGGGAGCTGTTTTTT

clone size: NA
J gene: TRBJ2-3
D gene: NA
V gene: TRBV20-1
CDR3 protein: CSAVGQNTDTQYF
CDR3 DNA: TGCAGTGCTGTGGGGCAGAACACAGATACGCAGTATTTT

clone size: NA
J gene: TRBJ2-3
D gene: NA
V gene: TRBV7-2
CDR3 protein: CASSLLGTTDTQYF
CDR3 DNA: TGTGCCAGCAGCTTATTAGGGACAACAGATACGCAGTATTTT

clone size: many
J gene: TRBJ2-6
D gene: NA
V gene: TRBV27
CDR3 protein: CASSSLRTGSSGANVLTF
CDR3 DNA: TGTGCCAGCAGTTCGCTTAGGACGGGTAGCTCTGGGGCCAACGTCCTGACTTTC

clone size: few
J gene: TRBJ2-3
D gene: NA
V gene: TRBV10-3
CDR3 protein: CAISSLGDTQYF
CDR3 DNA: TGTGCCATCAGCTCCCTTGGAGATACGCAGTATTTT

clone size: NA
J gene: TRBJ2-5
D gene: NA
V gene: TRBV19
CDR3 protein: CASSIYGTQETQYF
CDR3 DNA: TGTGCCAGTAGTATCTATGGGACCCAAGAGACCCAGTACTTC

clone size: once
J gene: TRBJ2-1
D gene: NA
V gene: TRBV7-2
CDR3 protein: CASSLVGLWDGDEQFF
CDR3 DNA: TGTGCCAGCAGCTTAGTCGGACTTTGGGATGGAGATGAGCAGTTCTTC

clone size: many
J gene: TRBJ1-3
D gene: NA
V gene: TRBV7-3
CDR3 protein: CASSFSGPSSGNTIYF
CDR3 DNA: TGTGCCAGCAGCTTCTCCGGGCCTAGCTCTGGAAACACCATATATTTT

clone size: many
J gene: TRBJ1-2
D gene: TRBD1
V gene: TRBV7-2
CDR3 protein: CASSFRGRRYGYTF
CDR3 DNA: TGTGCCAGCAGCTTCAGGGGGCGAAGGTATGGCTACACCTTC

clone size: once
J gene: TRBJ2-1
D gene: NA
V gene: TRBV10-3
CDR3 protein: CAISETGNGGQFF
CDR3 DNA: TGTGCCATCAGTGAGACTGGCAACGGGGGGCAGTTCTTC

clone size: NA
J gene: TRBJ2-5
D gene: NA
V gene: TRBV7-9
CDR3 protein: CASSLDLAQETQYF
CDR3 DNA: TGTGCCAGCAGCTTAGATTTGGCGCAAGAGACCCAGTACTTC

clone size: NA
J gene: TRBJ2-7
D gene: NA
V gene: TRBV7-3
CDR3 protein: CASSLWGRGADEQYF
CDR3 DNA: TGTGCCAGCAGCCTATGGGGTAGGGGGGCCGATGAGCAGTACTTC

clone size: many
J gene: TRBJ1-4
D gene: NA
V gene: TRBV7-2
CDR3 protein: CASSVHRVPNEKLFF
CDR3 DNA: TGTGCCAGCAGCGTTCACCGGGTCCCTAATGAAAAACTGTTTTTT

clone size: many
J gene: TRBJ1-5
D gene: NA
V gene: TRBV2
CDR3 protein: CASRGQSNQPQHF
CDR3 DNA: TGTGCCAGCCGGGGACAAAGCAATCAGCCCCAGCATTTT

clone size: NA
J gene: TRBJ1-1
D gene: TRBD1
V gene: TRBV7-8
CDR3 protein: CASSSRTGLEAFF
CDR3 DNA: TGTGCCAGCAGCTCCAGGACAGGTCTTGAAGCTTTCTTT

clone size: once
J gene: TRBJ2-7
D gene: NA
V gene: TRBV9
CDR3 protein: CASSPTTRGSSYEQYF
CDR3 DNA: TGTGCCAGCAGCCCCACAACAAGAGGGAGCTCCTACGAGCAGTACTTC

clone size: NA
J gene: TRBJ1-5
D gene: NA
V gene: TRBV2
CDR3 protein: CASSVGQDYQPQHF
CDR3 DNA: TGTGCCAGCAGTGTAGGGCAAGATTATCAGCCCCAGCATTTT

clone size: NA
J gene: TRBJ2-7
D gene: NA
V gene: TRBV7-3
CDR3 protein: CASSHSPRRYEQYF
CDR3 DNA: TGTGCCAGCAGCCATAGTCCACGCCGCTACGAGCAGTACTTC

clone size: many
J gene: TRBJ2-3
D gene: TRBD2
V gene: TRBV19
CDR3 protein: CASRVRLAGGPGPSDTQYF
CDR3 DNA: TGTGCCAGTAGAGTCCGACTAGCGGGGGGGCCCGGGCCTTCCGATACGCAGTATTTT

clone size: NA
J gene: TRBJ1-6
D gene: NA
V gene: TRBV5-4
CDR3 protein: CASSRGGASSPLYF
CDR3 DNA: TGTGCCAGCAGTAGAGGGGGGGCAAGTTCACCCCTCTACTTT

clone size: NA
J gene: TRBJ2-7
D gene: NA
V gene: TRBV7-9
CDR3 protein: CASSLSRGLYEQYF
CDR3 DNA: TGTGCCAGCAGTTTATCCAGGGGTCTCTACGAGCAGTACTTC

clone size: NA
J gene: TRBJ1-4
D gene: NA
V gene: TRBV2
CDR3 protein: CASSAFTTNEKLFF
CDR3 DNA: TGTGCCAGCAGTGCCTTTACAACTAATGAAAAACTGTTTTTT

clone size: many
J gene: TRBJ2-2
D gene: TRBD1
V gene: TRBV20-1
CDR3 protein: CSARSWTGDTGELFF
CDR3 DNA: TGCAGTGCTAGGTCATGGACAGGGGACACCGGGGAGCTGTTTTTT

clone size: NA
J gene: TRBJ2-1
D gene: TRBD2
V gene: TRBV10-3
CDR3 protein: CAISDSGDNEQFF
CDR3 DNA: TGTGCCATCAGTGATAGCGGGGACAATGAGCAGTTCTTC

clone size: NA
J gene: TRBJ2-5
D gene: NA
V gene: TRBV24-1
CDR3 protein: CATSDLSYTQYF
CDR3 DNA: TGTGCCACCAGTGATTTATCATACACCCAGTACTTC

clone size: NA
J gene: TRBJ1-1
D gene: NA
V gene: TRBV10-1
CDR3 protein: CASMAGGSTLNTEAFF
CDR3 DNA: TGCGCCAGCATGGCGGGGGGCTCCACTTTGAACACTGAAGCTTTCTTT

clone size: NA
J gene: TRBJ2-6
D gene: NA
V gene: TRBV15
CDR3 protein: CATSRSWAGGANVLTF
CDR3 DNA: TGTGCCACCAGCAGATCCTGGGCAGGTGGGGCCAACGTCCTGACTTTC

clone size: NA
J gene: TRBJ2-7
D gene: NA
V gene: TRBV29-1
CDR3 protein: CSVRNMGSYEQYF
CDR3 DNA: TGCAGCGTTCGAAATATGGGCTCCTACGAGCAGTACTTC

clone size: many
J gene: TRBJ1-2
D gene: NA
V gene: TRBV4-1
CDR3 protein: CASSQDPGRDGYTF
CDR3 DNA: TGCGCCAGCAGCCAAGACCCAGGGCGGGACGGCTACACCTTC

clone size: NA
J gene: TRBJ2-7
D gene: TRBD1
V gene: TRBV7-9
CDR3 protein: CASSLGQGVGEQYF
CDR3 DNA: TGTGCCAGCAGCCTGGGACAGGGGGTGGGAGAGCAGTACTTC

clone size: NA
J gene: TRBJ2-3
D gene: NA
V gene: TRBV9
CDR3 protein: CASSVAAGSTDTQYF
CDR3 DNA: TGTGCCAGCAGCGTAGCGGCAGGGAGCACAGATACGCAGTATTTT

clone size: NA
J gene: TRBJ1-5
D gene: TRBD1
V gene: TRBV6-1
CDR3 protein: CASSGRDRGGQPQHF
CDR3 DNA: TGTGCCAGCAGTGGCCGGGACAGGGGAGGTCAACCCCAGCATTTT

clone size: NA
J gene: TRBJ1-1
D gene: TRBD1
V gene: TRBV14
CDR3 protein: CASSRQGYGTEAFF
CDR3 DNA: TGTGCCAGCAGCCGACAGGGGTACGGGACTGAAGCTTTCTTT

clone size: NA
J gene: TRBJ2-7
D gene: NA
V gene: TRBV7-2
CDR3 protein: CASSPVLGSPYEQYF
CDR3 DNA: TGTGCCAGCAGCCCAGTATTGGGGAGTCCCTACGAGCAGTACTTC

clone size: NA
J gene: TRBJ1-1
D gene: NA
V gene: TRBV29-1
CDR3 protein: CSVAPDMELVTEAFF
CDR3 DNA: TGCAGCGTCGCTCCAGATATGGAGTTAGTCACTGAAGCCTTCTTT